This T cell receptor beta chain was captured by sequencing in a study of T cells after yellow fever vaccination. MiXCR, applied by TCRdb to the 5' RACE reads, yields one record per CDR3 protein. The repertoire holds about 320,000 distinct CDR3 sequences, with 3.5% to 4.5% as singletons. Germline lookup yields CDR1 LGHNA and CDR2 YSLEER. This CDR3 is 15 amino acids long. V was clipped by 4 bases and J by 7 bases, with 16 bases between them. V and J are TRBV4-3 and TRBJ2-2, with D perhaps being TRBD1 or TRBD2 (6 bases each). The source of this sequence is a young man who received the YFV17D yellow fever vaccine. The source material was PBMCs, sampled 15 days after the yellow fever booster vaccination. In DNA form, the CDR3 reads TGCGCCAGCAGCCCCCAAGGGGGGTACGACGGGGAGCTGTTTTTT. This encodes CASSPQGGYDGELFF.